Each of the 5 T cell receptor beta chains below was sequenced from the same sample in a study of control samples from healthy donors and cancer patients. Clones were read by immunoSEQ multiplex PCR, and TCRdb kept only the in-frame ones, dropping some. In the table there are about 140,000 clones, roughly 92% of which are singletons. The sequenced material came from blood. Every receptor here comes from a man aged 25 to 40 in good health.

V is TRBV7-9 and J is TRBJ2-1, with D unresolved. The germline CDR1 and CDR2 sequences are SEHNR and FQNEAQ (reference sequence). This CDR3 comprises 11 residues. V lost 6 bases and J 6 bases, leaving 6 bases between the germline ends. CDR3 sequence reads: CASSYRNEQFF. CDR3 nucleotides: TGTGCCAGCAGTTACCGCAATGAGCAGTTCTTC. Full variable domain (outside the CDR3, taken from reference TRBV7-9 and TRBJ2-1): DTGVSQNPRHKITKRGQNVTFRCDPISEHNRLYWYRQTLGQGPEFLTYFQNEAQLEKSRLLSDRFSAERPKGSFSTLEIQRTEQGDSAMYLCASSYRNEQFFGPGTRLTVL.

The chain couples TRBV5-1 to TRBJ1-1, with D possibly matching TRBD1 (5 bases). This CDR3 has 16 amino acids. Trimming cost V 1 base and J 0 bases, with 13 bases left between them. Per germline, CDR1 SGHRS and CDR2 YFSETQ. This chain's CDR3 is CASSLISPRVNTEAFF. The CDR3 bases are TGCGCCAGCAGCTTGATATCACCCAGGGTGAACACTGAAGCTTTCTTT.

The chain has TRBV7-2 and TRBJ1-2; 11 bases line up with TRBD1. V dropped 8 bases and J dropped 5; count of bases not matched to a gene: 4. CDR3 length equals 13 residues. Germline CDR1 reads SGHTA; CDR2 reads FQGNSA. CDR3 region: CASGGQGVYGYTF. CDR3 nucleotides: TGTGCCAGCGGGGGACAGGGGGTATATGGCTACACCTTC.

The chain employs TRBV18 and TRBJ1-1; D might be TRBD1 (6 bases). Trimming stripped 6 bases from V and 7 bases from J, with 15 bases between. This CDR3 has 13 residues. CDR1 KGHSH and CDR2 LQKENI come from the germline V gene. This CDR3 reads CASSAKQGGEAFF. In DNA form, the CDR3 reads TGTGCCAGCTCGGCAAAACAGGGCGGTGAAGCTTTCTTT.

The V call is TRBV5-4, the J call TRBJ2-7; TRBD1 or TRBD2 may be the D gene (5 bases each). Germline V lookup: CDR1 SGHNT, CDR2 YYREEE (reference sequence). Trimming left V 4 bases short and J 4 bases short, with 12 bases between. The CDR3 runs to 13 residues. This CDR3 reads CASSLLGEYEQYF. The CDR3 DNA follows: TGTGCCAGCAGCCTTTTGGGGGAGTACGAGCAGTACTTC. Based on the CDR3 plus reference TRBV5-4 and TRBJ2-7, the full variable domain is ETGVTQSPTHLIKTRGQQVTLRCSSQSGHNTVSWYQQALGQGPQFIFQYYREEENGRGNFPPRFSGLQFPNYSSELNVNALELDDSALYLCASSLLGEYEQYFGPGTRLTVT.